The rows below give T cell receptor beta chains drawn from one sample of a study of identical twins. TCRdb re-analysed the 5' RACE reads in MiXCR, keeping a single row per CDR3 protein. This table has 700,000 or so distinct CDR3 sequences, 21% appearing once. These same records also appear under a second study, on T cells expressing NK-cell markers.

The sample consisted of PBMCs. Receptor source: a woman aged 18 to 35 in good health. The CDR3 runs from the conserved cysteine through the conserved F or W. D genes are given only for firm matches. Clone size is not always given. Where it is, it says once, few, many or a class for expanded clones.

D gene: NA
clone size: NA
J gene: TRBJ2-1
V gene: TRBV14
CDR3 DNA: TGTGCCAGCAGCCGTATATCAGGGACGAGCCATGAGTACAATGAGCAGTTCTTC
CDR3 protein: CASSRISGTSHEYNEQFF

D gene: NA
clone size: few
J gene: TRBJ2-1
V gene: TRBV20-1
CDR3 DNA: TGCAGTGCTATAAGGACGGAGGACAATGAGCAGTTCTTC
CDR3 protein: CSAIRTEDNEQFF

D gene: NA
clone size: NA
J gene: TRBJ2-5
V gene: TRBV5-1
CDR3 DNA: TGCGCCAGCAGCTTGATACCGCCTTCTTCGAAGACCCAGTACTTC
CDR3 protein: CASSLIPPSSKTQYF

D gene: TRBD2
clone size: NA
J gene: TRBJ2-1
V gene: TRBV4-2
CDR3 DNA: TGTGCCAGCAGCCAAGAGACTAGCGGGGACTCTTACAATGAGCAGTTCTTC
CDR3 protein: CASSQETSGDSYNEQFF

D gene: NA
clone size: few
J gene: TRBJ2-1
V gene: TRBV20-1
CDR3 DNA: TGCAGTGCTAGAGATATGACGGGGCCATACAATGAGCAGTTCTTC
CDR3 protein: CSARDMTGPYNEQFF

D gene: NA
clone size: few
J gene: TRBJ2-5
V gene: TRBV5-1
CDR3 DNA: TGCGCCACCGCCGAAGCGGGGACCACAGGGGAGACCCAGTACTTC
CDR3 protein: CATAEAGTTGETQYF

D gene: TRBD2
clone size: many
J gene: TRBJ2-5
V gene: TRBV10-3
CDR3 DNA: TGTGCCATCAGTGGGACTAGCGTTGAGACCCAGTACTTC
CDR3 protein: CAISGTSVETQYF

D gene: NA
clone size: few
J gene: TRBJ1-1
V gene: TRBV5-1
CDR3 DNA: TGCGCCAGCAGCTTAGTGCGATCCTATGAAGCTTTCTTT
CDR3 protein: CASSLVRSYEAFF

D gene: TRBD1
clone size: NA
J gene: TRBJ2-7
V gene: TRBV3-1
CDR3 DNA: TGTGCCAGCAGCCAAGGACCGGGACAGGGGAGGGAGCAGTACTTC
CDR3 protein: CASSQGPGQGREQYF

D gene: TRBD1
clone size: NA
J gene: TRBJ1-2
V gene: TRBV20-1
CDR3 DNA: TGCAGTGCTCCAGGACAGGTCTCTGGCTACACCTTC
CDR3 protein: CSAPGQVSGYTF

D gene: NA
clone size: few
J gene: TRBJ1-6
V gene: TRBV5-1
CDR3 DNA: TGCGCCAGCAGCTTGGAATTTACCGGGGGCTCCTATAATTCACCCCTCCACTTT
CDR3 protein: CASSLEFTGGSYNSPLHF

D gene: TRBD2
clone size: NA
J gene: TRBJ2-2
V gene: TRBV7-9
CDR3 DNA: TGTGCCAGCAGCAAATTTAGCGGGACCGGGGAGCTGTTTTTT
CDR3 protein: CASSKFSGTGELFF

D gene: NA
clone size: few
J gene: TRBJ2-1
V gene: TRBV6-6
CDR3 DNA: TGTGCCAGCAGGGCGCTCTACAATGAGCAGTTCTTC
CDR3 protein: CASRALYNEQFF

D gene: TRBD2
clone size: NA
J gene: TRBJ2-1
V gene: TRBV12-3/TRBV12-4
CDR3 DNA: TGTGCCAGCAGATCCCGACTAGCGGGGTTTAATGAGCAGTTCTTC
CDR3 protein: CASRSRLAGFNEQFF

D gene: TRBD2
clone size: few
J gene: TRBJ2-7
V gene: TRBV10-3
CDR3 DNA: TGTGCCACCAGCCGGGAGGAGCGGGAGCAGTACTTC
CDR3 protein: CATSREEREQYF

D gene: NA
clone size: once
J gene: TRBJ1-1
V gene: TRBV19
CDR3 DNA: TGTGCCAGTAGTATCGGACAGCCAAGGGATGAAGCTTTCTTT
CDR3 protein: CASSIGQPRDEAFF

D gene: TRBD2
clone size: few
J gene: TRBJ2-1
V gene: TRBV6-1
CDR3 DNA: TGTGCCAGCAGTCCCCCTTTAGCGGGGCCATCCTACAATGAGCAGTTCTTC
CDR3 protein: CASSPPLAGPSYNEQFF

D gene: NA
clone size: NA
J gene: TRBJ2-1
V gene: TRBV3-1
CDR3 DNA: TGTGCCAGCAGCCAAGATCAAGTCACCACCTACAATGAGCAGTTCTTC
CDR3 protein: CASSQDQVTTYNEQFF

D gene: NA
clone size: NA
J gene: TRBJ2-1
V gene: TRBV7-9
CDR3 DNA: TGTGCCAGCAGCCCACCTGAGGAGTTCAATGAGCAGTTCTTC
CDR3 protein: CASSPPEEFNEQFF

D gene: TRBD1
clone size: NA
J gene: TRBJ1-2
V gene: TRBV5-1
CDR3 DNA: TGCGCCAGCAGCTTACAGGGGCGGGATGGCTACACCTTC
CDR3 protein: CASSLQGRDGYTF

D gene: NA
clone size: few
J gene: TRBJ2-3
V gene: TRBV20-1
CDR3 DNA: TGCAGTGCTAGTAGGCTGGACATCTTCGGTGATACGCAGTATTTT
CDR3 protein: CSASRLDIFGDTQYF

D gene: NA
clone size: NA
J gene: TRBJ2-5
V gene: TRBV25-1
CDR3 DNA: TGTGCCAGCAGTGAATCGGACTCACCCGAAGAGACCCAGTACTTC
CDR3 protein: CASSESDSPEETQYF

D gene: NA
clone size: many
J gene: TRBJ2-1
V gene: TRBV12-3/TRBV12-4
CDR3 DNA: TGTGCCAGCAGTTTAGCGCAGGGAACTCCCGGGTTCTTC
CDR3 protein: CASSLAQGTPGFF

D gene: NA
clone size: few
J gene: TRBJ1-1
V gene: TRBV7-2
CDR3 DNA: TGTGCCAGCAGATATGGGACCGATCGCACTGAAGCTTTCTTT
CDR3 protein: CASRYGTDRTEAFF

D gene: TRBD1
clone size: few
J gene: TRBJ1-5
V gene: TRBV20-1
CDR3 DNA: TGCAGTGCCCCCAAGTGGGACAGGGGGCCGTGGGGGAGGGCTCCCCAGCATTTT
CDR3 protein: CSAPKWDRGPWGRAPQHF

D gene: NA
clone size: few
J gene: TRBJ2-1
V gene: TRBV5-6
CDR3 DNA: TGTGCCAGCAGCCCGAAGGGACTTTCCTACAATGAGCAGTTCTTC
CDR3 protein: CASSPKGLSYNEQFF

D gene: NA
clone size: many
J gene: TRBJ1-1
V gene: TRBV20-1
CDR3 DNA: TGCAGTGCTAGAGACGGGGGGCGCGAGACTGAAGCTTTCTTT
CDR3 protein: CSARDGGRETEAFF

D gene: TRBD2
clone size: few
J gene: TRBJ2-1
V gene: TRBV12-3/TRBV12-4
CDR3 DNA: TGTGCCAGCACCCAAGGCGGCGGGAGGGCCGTTGATGAGCAGTTCTTC
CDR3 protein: CASTQGGGRAVDEQFF

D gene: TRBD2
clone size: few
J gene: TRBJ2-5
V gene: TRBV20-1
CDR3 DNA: TGCAGTGCTAGTACTAGCGGGGGGAAAGAGACCCAGTACTTC
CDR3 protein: CSASTSGGKETQYF

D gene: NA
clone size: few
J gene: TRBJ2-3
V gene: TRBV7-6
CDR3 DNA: TGTGCCAGCAGCCCCCGTCCGGGGGGCTCCACAGATACGCAGTATTTT
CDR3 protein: CASSPRPGGSTDTQYF

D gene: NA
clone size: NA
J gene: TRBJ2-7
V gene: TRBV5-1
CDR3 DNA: TGCGCCAGCAGCCTCAGACAGCTTCCAGACGAGCAGTACTTC
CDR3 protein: CASSLRQLPDEQYF

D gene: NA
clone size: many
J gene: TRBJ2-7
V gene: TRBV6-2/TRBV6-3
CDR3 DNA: TGTGCCAGCAGTTCAGCAGGGTACGAGCAGTACTTC
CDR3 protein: CASSSAGYEQYF

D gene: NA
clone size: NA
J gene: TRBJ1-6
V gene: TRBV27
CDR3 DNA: TGTGCCAGCAGCCGGACAGTTAACTCCTATAATTCACCCCTCCACTTT
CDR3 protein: CASSRTVNSYNSPLHF

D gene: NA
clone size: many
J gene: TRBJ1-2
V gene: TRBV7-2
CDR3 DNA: TGTGCCAGCAGCTTAGCGTTTGGCGGCGGCTATGGCTACACCTTC
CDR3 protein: CASSLAFGGGYGYTF

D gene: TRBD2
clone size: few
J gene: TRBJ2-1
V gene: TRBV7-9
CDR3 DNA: TGTGCCAGCAGGCGGACTAGCGGGAGGTACCTACACAATGAGCAGTTCTTC
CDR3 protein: CASRRTSGRYLHNEQFF

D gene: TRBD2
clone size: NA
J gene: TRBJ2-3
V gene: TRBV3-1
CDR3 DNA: TGTGCCAGCAGCCACCCTATAGCGGGAGTGGCAGATACGCAGTATTTT
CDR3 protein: CASSHPIAGVADTQYF